This is a list of T cell receptor beta chains from one sample in a study of blood T cell repertoires in COVID-19. Some clones are missing from TCRdb's copy, which holds only in-frame ones; the method was immunoSEQ multiplex PCR. The table lists approximately 300,000 clones, roughly 90% of them singletons. Sequenced sample: PBMCs or T cells enriched from blood (not recorded which). The receptors originated from a woman aged 25 to 45 who had recovered from COVID-19. Both conserved end residues are part of each CDR3. D genes are given only for firm matches. Size is stated for part of the rows, as once, few or many counts, or as a class when the clone is expanded.

V gene: TRBV10-3
D gene: TRBD1
J gene: TRBJ1-1
clone size: NA
CDR3 DNA: TGTGCCATCAGCGAAGGGGGCCTGAACACTGAAGCTTTCTTT
CDR3 protein: CAISEGGLNTEAFF

V gene: TRBV28
D gene: NA
J gene: TRBJ2-3
clone size: NA
CDR3 DNA: TGTGCCAGTTGGGCGGGGGCCACAGATACGCAGTATTTT
CDR3 protein: CASWAGATDTQYF

V gene: TRBV18
D gene: NA
J gene: TRBJ1-2
clone size: NA
CDR3 DNA: TGTGCCAGCTCACCACGGGAAGGGGGTCCCAATGGCTACACCTTC
CDR3 protein: CASSPREGGPNGYTF

V gene: TRBV11-2
D gene: TRBD1
J gene: TRBJ1-4
clone size: NA
CDR3 DNA: TGTGCCAGCAGAAGACAAATGGGACAGGCCGAAAAACTGTTTTTT
CDR3 protein: CASRRQMGQAEKLFF

V gene: TRBV28
D gene: NA
J gene: TRBJ1-1
clone size: NA
CDR3 DNA: TGTGCCAGCAGCCCCGGGACAACGAACACTGAAGCTTTCTTT
CDR3 protein: CASSPGTTNTEAFF

V gene: TRBV24-1
D gene: NA
J gene: TRBJ2-3
clone size: NA
CDR3 DNA: TGTGCCACCAGTGCCTTTGGGGGGGCGGGTAGCACAGATACGCAGTATTTT
CDR3 protein: CATSAFGGAGSTDTQYF

V gene: TRBV7-3
D gene: NA
J gene: TRBJ1-5
clone size: NA
CDR3 DNA: TGTGCCAGCAGCCCCCCGGGGGGGCATCAGCCCCAGCATTTT
CDR3 protein: CASSPPGGHQPQHF

V gene: TRBV28
D gene: NA
J gene: TRBJ1-2
clone size: NA
CDR3 DNA: TGTGCCAGCAGTTTGGAGGGAATCGCATATGGCTACACCTTC
CDR3 protein: CASSLEGIAYGYTF

V gene: TRBV9
D gene: NA
J gene: TRBJ2-1
clone size: once
CDR3 DNA: TGTGCCAGCAGCGTACTTGGACAGAGCAATGAGCAGTTCTTC
CDR3 protein: CASSVLGQSNEQFF

V gene: TRBV2
D gene: NA
J gene: TRBJ1-2
clone size: NA
CDR3 DNA: TGTGCCAGCAGTCTAACGGGTGTCCAGGGCTACACCTTC
CDR3 protein: CASSLTGVQGYTF

V gene: TRBV27
D gene: TRBD1
J gene: TRBJ2-1
clone size: NA
CDR3 DNA: TGTGCCAGCAATTCGGCGAGACAGGGGGGTTCTAAGTACAATGAGCAGTTCTTC
CDR3 protein: CASNSARQGGSKYNEQFF

V gene: TRBV28
D gene: NA
J gene: TRBJ1-1
clone size: once
CDR3 DNA: TGTGCCTGCTCCGGGATATATACTGAAGCTTTCTTT
CDR3 protein: CACSGIYTEAFF

V gene: TRBV28
D gene: NA
J gene: TRBJ1-3
clone size: few
CDR3 DNA: TGTGCCAGCAGTTTGTCGGGTACTGGAAACACCATATATTTT
CDR3 protein: CASSLSGTGNTIYF

V gene: TRBV19
D gene: TRBD1
J gene: TRBJ2-1
clone size: NA
CDR3 DNA: TGTGCCAGTAGTTTAACAACGGGACAGGGAAACTACAATGAGCAGTTCTTC
CDR3 protein: CASSLTTGQGNYNEQFF

V gene: TRBV7-2
D gene: TRBD2
J gene: TRBJ2-7
clone size: NA
CDR3 DNA: TGTGCCAGCAGCCCCGCCCGGGAGGCCCCCCGCCGGGAGCAGTACTTC
CDR3 protein: CASSPAREAPRREQYF

V gene: TRBV7-2
D gene: TRBD1
J gene: TRBJ1-2
clone size: NA
CDR3 DNA: TGTGCCAGCAGCTTAGAGGGGGCGCCTTTATATGGCTACACCTTC
CDR3 protein: CASSLEGAPLYGYTF

V gene: TRBV6-2/TRBV6-3
D gene: TRBD1
J gene: TRBJ2-4
clone size: NA
CDR3 DNA: TGTGCCAGCAGTTACGGGGAGACAGGGGCAAAAAACATTCAGTACTTC
CDR3 protein: CASSYGETGAKNIQYF

V gene: TRBV5-1
D gene: NA
J gene: TRBJ1-2
clone size: few
CDR3 DNA: TGCGCCAGCAGCTTGGGCGCAACAGACTATGGCTACACCTTC
CDR3 protein: CASSLGATDYGYTF

V gene: TRBV24-1
D gene: TRBD1
J gene: TRBJ1-5
clone size: NA
CDR3 DNA: TGTGCCACCAGTGACCCGTCAGGGGGTAGTAATCAGCCCCAGCATTTT
CDR3 protein: CATSDPSGGSNQPQHF

V gene: TRBV5-4
D gene: NA
J gene: TRBJ2-1
clone size: NA
CDR3 DNA: TGTGCCAGCAGCACAGGACAGATGAGCTCCTACAATGAGCAGTTCTTC
CDR3 protein: CASSTGQMSSYNEQFF

V gene: TRBV2
D gene: NA
J gene: TRBJ1-5
clone size: NA
CDR3 DNA: TGTGCCAGCAGTCCCGACAGTCCTGGGGGCAATCAGCCCCAGCATTTT
CDR3 protein: CASSPDSPGGNQPQHF

V gene: TRBV6-5
D gene: NA
J gene: TRBJ2-7
clone size: NA
CDR3 DNA: TGTGCCAGCACCCAGACAGCCTACGAGCAGTACTTC
CDR3 protein: CASTQTAYEQYF

V gene: TRBV9
D gene: TRBD2
J gene: TRBJ2-3
clone size: NA
CDR3 DNA: TGTGCCAGCAGCGTAAAGACTAGCGGGGGGTTCACAGATACGCAGTATTTT
CDR3 protein: CASSVKTSGGFTDTQYF

V gene: TRBV7-9
D gene: NA
J gene: TRBJ2-2
clone size: NA
CDR3 DNA: TGTGCCAGCAGCCTTGCGGGGTACACCGGGGAGCTGTTTTTT
CDR3 protein: CASSLAGYTGELFF

V gene: TRBV7-9
D gene: TRBD1
J gene: TRBJ1-3
clone size: NA
CDR3 DNA: TGTGCGTGTGACAGGGGATCTGGAAACACCATATATTTT
CDR3 protein: CACDRGSGNTIYF

V gene: TRBV11-1
D gene: NA
J gene: TRBJ1-1
clone size: NA
CDR3 DNA: TGTGCCAGCAGCTTACTGGGACCCGGGGGGACTGAAGCTTTCTTT
CDR3 protein: CASSLLGPGGTEAFF

V gene: TRBV6-5
D gene: TRBD2
J gene: TRBJ2-3
clone size: NA
CDR3 DNA: TGTGCCAGCAGGGACGGGACTAGCGGGACCTATACGCAGTATTTT
CDR3 protein: CASRDGTSGTYTQYF

V gene: TRBV5-4
D gene: TRBD1
J gene: TRBJ1-5
clone size: NA
CDR3 DNA: TGTGCCAGCAGCAAGGACAGGGGGTCCCTTCAGCCCCAGCATTTT
CDR3 protein: CASSKDRGSLQPQHF

V gene: TRBV28
D gene: NA
J gene: TRBJ2-1
clone size: NA
CDR3 DNA: TGTGCCAGCCAGGGGAACAATGAGCAGTTCTTC
CDR3 protein: CASQGNNEQFF

V gene: TRBV24-1
D gene: NA
J gene: TRBJ2-1
clone size: NA
CDR3 DNA: TGTGCCACCAGTGAAGAGCATCGGGAGCAGTTCTTC
CDR3 protein: CATSEEHREQFF

V gene: TRBV28
D gene: NA
J gene: TRBJ2-7
clone size: few
CDR3 DNA: TGTGCCAGCGCCCAGGATTCGGCCGTCTACGAGCAGTACTTC
CDR3 protein: CASAQDSAVYEQYF

V gene: TRBV3-1/TRBV3-2
D gene: NA
J gene: TRBJ2-2
clone size: NA
CDR3 DNA: TGTGCCAGCAGCCCCCGGCTTGTGGGCAGGGCCGAAATCGGGGAGCTGTTTTTT
CDR3 protein: CASSPRLVGRAEIGELFF

V gene: TRBV5-1
D gene: TRBD1
J gene: TRBJ2-7
clone size: NA
CDR3 DNA: TGCGCCAGCAGCTTGGATACAGGGGGCTTGTACGAGCAGTACTTC
CDR3 protein: CASSLDTGGLYEQYF

V gene: TRBV5-5
D gene: NA
J gene: TRBJ2-7
clone size: NA
CDR3 DNA: TGTGCCAGCAGCTTGTCGGAGGGTGCGGGGTACGAGCAGTACTTC
CDR3 protein: CASSLSEGAGYEQYF

V gene: TRBV28
D gene: TRBD2
J gene: TRBJ2-1
clone size: once
CDR3 DNA: TGTGCCACCCTGACTCTAGCGGACGATGAGCAGTTCTTC
CDR3 protein: CATLTLADDEQFF

V gene: TRBV6-2/TRBV6-3
D gene: NA
J gene: TRBJ2-5
clone size: NA
CDR3 DNA: TGTGCCAGCAGTTACTCACGGGTGCGGGAGACCCAGTACTTC
CDR3 protein: CASSYSRVRETQYF

V gene: TRBV28
D gene: TRBD1
J gene: TRBJ1-6
clone size: NA
CDR3 DNA: TGTGCCAGCAGTTTATGGTCGACAGGGAATAATTCACCCCTCCACTTT
CDR3 protein: CASSLWSTGNNSPLHF

V gene: TRBV19
D gene: TRBD2
J gene: TRBJ2-7
clone size: NA
CDR3 DNA: TGTGCCAGTAGTTCGTTACTAGCGGGAGGGGTCTACGAGCAGTACTTC
CDR3 protein: CASSSLLAGGVYEQYF

V gene: TRBV6-5
D gene: NA
J gene: TRBJ1-1
clone size: NA
CDR3 DNA: TGTGCCAGCAGTTCCAGACCGATACAGGGCACTGAAGCTTTCTTT
CDR3 protein: CASSSRPIQGTEAFF

V gene: TRBV4-2
D gene: TRBD2
J gene: TRBJ2-7
clone size: NA
CDR3 DNA: TGTGCCAGCAGCCAAGTACTAGCGGGGGAGCAGTACTTC
CDR3 protein: CASSQVLAGEQYF

V gene: TRBV19
D gene: NA
J gene: TRBJ1-2
clone size: NA
CDR3 DNA: TGTGCCAGTAGGAAGCAGGGCGAACGCCCCGGCTACACCTTC
CDR3 protein: CASRKQGERPGYTF

V gene: TRBV11-2
D gene: TRBD2
J gene: TRBJ2-1
clone size: NA
CDR3 DNA: TGTGCCAGCAGCCCCAGACTAGCGGCCGCCCCCTACAATGAGCAGTTCTTC
CDR3 protein: CASSPRLAAAPYNEQFF

V gene: TRBV5-1
D gene: TRBD2
J gene: TRBJ2-7
clone size: NA
CDR3 DNA: TGCGCCAGCAGCTTGTGGAGCGGGAGGGCCAACGAGCAGTACTTC
CDR3 protein: CASSLWSGRANEQYF

V gene: TRBV7-2
D gene: NA
J gene: TRBJ2-3
clone size: NA
CDR3 DNA: TGTGCCAGCAGCTTAAATCCTGGCACAGATACGCAGTATTTT
CDR3 protein: CASSLNPGTDTQYF

V gene: TRBV30
D gene: TRBD2
J gene: TRBJ2-3
clone size: NA
CDR3 DNA: TGTGCCTGGAGTGGTGGGGGGGAAACAGATACGCAGTATTTT
CDR3 protein: CAWSGGGETDTQYF

V gene: TRBV11-2
D gene: NA
J gene: TRBJ1-2
clone size: NA
CDR3 DNA: TGTGCCAGCAGCTCCCAGGACAAGGGCTATGGCTACACCTTC
CDR3 protein: CASSSQDKGYGYTF

V gene: TRBV5-1
D gene: TRBD1
J gene: TRBJ1-4
clone size: NA
CDR3 DNA: TGCGCCAGCAGCTTGGTACCAGGGGGCGATGAAAAACTGTTTTTT
CDR3 protein: CASSLVPGGDEKLFF

V gene: TRBV7-3
D gene: TRBD1
J gene: TRBJ1-6
clone size: once
CDR3 DNA: TGTGCCAGCAGCCGTGGACAGGGTAATTCACCCCTCCACTTT
CDR3 protein: CASSRGQGNSPLHF

V gene: TRBV28
D gene: TRBD2
J gene: TRBJ2-7
clone size: NA
CDR3 DNA: TGTGCCAGCAGTTTTAGTAGCGGGTATTACGAGCAGTACTTC
CDR3 protein: CASSFSSGYYEQYF

V gene: TRBV6-5
D gene: NA
J gene: TRBJ2-1
clone size: NA
CDR3 DNA: TGTGCCAGCAGTATGTCATGGAGCTCCTACAATGAGCAGTTCTTC
CDR3 protein: CASSMSWSSYNEQFF

V gene: TRBV6-5
D gene: NA
J gene: TRBJ1-2
clone size: NA
CDR3 DNA: TGTGCCAGCAGGAGAGGGGGGGGGTTTGACTATGGCTACACCTTC
CDR3 protein: CASRRGGGFDYGYTF

V gene: TRBV7-9
D gene: NA
J gene: TRBJ2-3
clone size: NA
CDR3 DNA: TGTGCCAGCAGCCCCAGAACTAGCCCAGATACGCAGTATTTT
CDR3 protein: CASSPRTSPDTQYF

V gene: TRBV5-1
D gene: TRBD1
J gene: TRBJ1-1
clone size: NA
CDR3 DNA: TGCGCCAGCAGCCCCCAGGGGGCGGTGAACACTGAAGCTTTCTTT
CDR3 protein: CASSPQGAVNTEAFF

V gene: TRBV10-3
D gene: NA
J gene: TRBJ1-6
clone size: NA
CDR3 DNA: TGTGCCATCAGTGAGCTTGAATGGGGCACCTATAATTCACCCCTCCACTTT
CDR3 protein: CAISELEWGTYNSPLHF

V gene: TRBV27
D gene: TRBD2
J gene: TRBJ2-5
clone size: NA
CDR3 DNA: TGTGCCAGCAGTCCGCTCGGGACTAGCGCACAAGAGACCCAGTACTTC
CDR3 protein: CASSPLGTSAQETQYF

V gene: TRBV10-3
D gene: NA
J gene: TRBJ1-3
clone size: NA
CDR3 DNA: TGTGCCATCAGGTCAAATGGGGACTGGGTATATTTT
CDR3 protein: CAIRSNGDWVYF

V gene: TRBV6-1
D gene: TRBD1
J gene: TRBJ1-5
clone size: NA
CDR3 DNA: TGTGCCAGCAGTGATGGGACAGGGGGCCCTTATAGCAATCAGCCCCAGCATTTT
CDR3 protein: CASSDGTGGPYSNQPQHF

V gene: TRBV12-3/TRBV12-4
D gene: NA
J gene: TRBJ2-3
clone size: NA
CDR3 DNA: TGTGCCAGCAGTTTATGGGCGGATACGCAGTATTTT
CDR3 protein: CASSLWADTQYF

V gene: TRBV7-9
D gene: NA
J gene: TRBJ1-4
clone size: NA
CDR3 DNA: TGTGCCAGCAGTTTAGGGGAGGAAAAACTGTTTTTT
CDR3 protein: CASSLGEEKLFF